These T cell receptor beta chains were read from a single sample in a study of shared clonotypes between healthy human individuals. TCRdb keeps only in-frame clones here, not all; method: immunoSEQ multiplex PCR. The sample consists of more than 2,000,000 clones, around nine tenths of them appearing once. Material for sequencing was naive CD4+ T cells sorted from blood. Receptor source: a man in his late teens or twenties in good health. The CDR3 runs from the conserved cysteine through the conserved F or W. The order of the fields is V gene, D gene, clone size, J gene, CDR3 length, CDR3 protein, CDR3 DNA. The D gene is left open where the match is weak. Where a row states a size, it is once, few, many or the class of an expanded clone; other rows omit it.

>TRBV5-1|-|-|TRBJ2-7|15
CASSLGGVGPYEQYF
TGCGCCAGCAGCTTAGGAGGTGTGGGACCCTACGAGCAGTACTTC
>TRBV28|TRBD1|-|TRBJ1-2|16
CASSLARDRVGGGYTF
TGTGCCAGCAGTTTAGCCCGGGACAGGGTTGGTGGTGGCTACACCTTC
>TRBV18|-|-|TRBJ2-1|14
CASSPPNGPRGQFF
TGTGCCAGCTCACCACCCAATGGCCCGCGCGGGCAGTTCTTC
>TRBV11-2|-|-|TRBJ2-7|13
CASSLQGPYEQYF
TGTGCCAGCAGCTTACAGGGCCCCTACGAGCAGTACTTC
>TRBV9|TRBD1|-|TRBJ1-1|18
CASSEGQGAVGLSTEAFF
TGTGCCAGCAGCGAAGGACAGGGGGCGGTGGGTTTGTCTACTGAAGCTTTCTTT
>TRBV28|-|-|TRBJ1-1|15
CASSLGGARGTEAFF
TGTGCCAGCAGTTTAGGAGGGGCGCGGGGCACTGAAGCTTTCTTT
>TRBV9|-|-|TRBJ2-1|15
CASSVEGGSYNEQFF
TGTGCCAGCAGCGTAGAAGGAGGGTCCTACAATGAGCAGTTCTTC
>TRBV11-2|-|-|TRBJ2-3|16
CASSSDGGSITDTQYF
TGTGCCAGCAGTTCGGATGGCGGGTCGATCACAGATACGCAGTATTTT
>TRBV4-1|-|-|TRBJ1-4|16
CASSLMGPTTNEKLFF
TGCGCCAGCAGCTTAATGGGACCCACAACTAATGAAAAACTGTTTTTT
>TRBV18|-|-|TRBJ1-3|14
CASSPDSSGNTIYF
TGTGCCAGCTCCCCGGACAGCTCTGGAAACACCATATATTTT
>TRBV11-2|-|-|TRBJ2-7|12
CASSLHVFVQYF
TGTGCCAGCAGCTTACACGTCTTCGTGCAGTACTTC
>TRBV7-2|-|-|TRBJ1-5|14
CASSLGSFNQPQHF
TGTGCCAGCAGCTTAGGCAGTTTCAATCAGCCCCAGCATTTT
>TRBV9|TRBD1|-|TRBJ2-6|19
CASSVALRTGGTGANVLTF
TGTGCCAGCAGCGTAGCTCTCAGGACAGGGGGAACTGGGGCCAACGTCCTGACTTTC
>TRBV5-1|-|-|TRBJ2-3|14
CASSVLRGSDTQYF
TGCGCCAGCAGCGTGCTGCGGGGCAGCGATACGCAGTATTTT
>TRBV5-4|TRBD2|-|TRBJ2-3|15
CASSSTSGSPDTQYF
TGTGCCAGCAGCTCGACTAGCGGGTCCCCAGATACGCAGTATTTT
>TRBV30|-|-|TRBJ1-5|13
CAWGRVRDQPQHF
TGTGCCTGGGGACGGGTGAGGGATCAGCCCCAGCATTTT
>TRBV5-1|TRBD1|-|TRBJ2-6|15
CASSRTGAGANVLTF
TGCGCCAGCAGCCGGACAGGGGCGGGGGCCAACGTCCTGACTTTC
>TRBV6-5|-|-|TRBJ2-2|13
CASTDRDTGELFF
TGTGCCAGCACGGATAGAGACACCGGGGAGCTGTTTTTT
>TRBV27|TRBD1|-|TRBJ1-1|15
CASSSRTGGITEAFF
TGTGCCAGCAGCTCCCGGACAGGGGGTATCACTGAAGCTTTCTTT
>TRBV2|-|-|TRBJ1-1|13
CASMAQRNTEAFF
TGTGCCAGCATGGCGCAGAGGAACACTGAAGCTTTCTTT
>TRBV5-4|TRBD1|-|TRBJ1-6|16
CASSQGQGGGNSPLHF
TGTGCCAGCAGCCAGGGACAGGGAGGCGGTAATTCACCCCTCCACTTT
>TRBV10-3|TRBD1|-|TRBJ1-1|13
CAISLTGATEAFF
TGTGCCATCAGTTTGACAGGGGCCACTGAAGCTTTCTTT
>TRBV9|-|-|TRBJ2-1|15
CASSVGSGLGNEQFF
TGTGCCAGCAGCGTAGGTTCAGGGCTGGGCAATGAGCAGTTCTTC
>TRBV6-1|-|-|TRBJ1-2|11
CASSDQGRYTF
TGTGCCAGCAGTGATCAGGGACGCTACACCTTC
>TRBV29-1|-|-|TRBJ2-2|13
CSVVGSGPGELFF
TGCAGCGTTGTTGGTTCGGGGCCCGGGGAGCTGTTTTTT
>TRBV18|-|-|TRBJ2-7|17
CASSQFHVQGNLHEQYF
TGTGCCAGCTCACAGTTTCACGTCCAGGGAAATCTCCACGAGCAGTACTTC
>TRBV29-1|TRBD1|-|TRBJ1-5|14
CSVVETGGDQPQHF
TGCAGCGTTGTAGAGACAGGGGGCGACCAGCCCCAGCATTTT
>TRBV30|TRBD1|-|TRBJ1-6|15
CAWSTGTGGGSPLHF
TGTGCCTGGAGTACCGGGACAGGGGGAGGTTCACCCCTCCACTTT
>TRBV6-5|TRBD1|-|TRBJ1-2|15
CASTRQGAQNNGYTF
TGTGCCAGCACCCGACAGGGGGCGCAAAACAATGGCTACACCTTC
>TRBV7-9|-|-|TRBJ2-3|13
CASSLAVTDTQYF
TGTGCCAGCAGCTTAGCCGTGACAGATACGCAGTATTTT
>TRBV5-8|-|-|TRBJ2-6|16
CASSLAVLSGANVLTF
TGTGCCAGCAGCCTGGCCGTGCTCTCTGGGGCCAACGTCCTGACTTTC
>TRBV19|TRBD2|once|TRBJ2-1|17
CASSTQGGGRSYNEQFF
TGTGCCAGTAGTACCCAGGGCGGGGGAAGGTCCTACAATGAGCAGTTCTTC
>TRBV29-1|TRBD1|few|TRBJ1-1|13
CSVLTGLNTEAFF
TGCAGCGTTCTGACAGGGCTGAACACTGAAGCTTTCTTT
>TRBV27|-|-|TRBJ2-3|15
CASSSPIWAGNTQYF
TGTGCCAGCAGTTCTCCAATTTGGGCGGGGAATACGCAGTATTTT
>TRBV6-6|-|-|TRBJ2-2|12
CASAGQTGELFF
TGTGCCAGCGCAGGACAGACCGGGGAGCTGTTTTTT
>TRBV7-9|-|-|TRBJ2-2|15
CASSNHQVDTGELFF
TGTGCCAGCAGCAACCACCAGGTGGACACCGGGGAGCTGTTTTTT
>TRBV5-8|-|-|TRBJ2-7|14
CASPLGRTIGEQYF
TGTGCCAGCCCCCTGGGGCGGACCATAGGGGAGCAGTACTTC
>TRBV10-3|TRBD1|-|TRBJ1-1|16
CAISSGTGGVRTEAFF
TGTGCCATCAGTTCCGGGACAGGGGGCGTTCGGACTGAAGCTTTCTTT
>TRBV9|-|-|TRBJ1-2|15
CASSAAVAGGYGYTF
TGTGCCAGCAGCGCGGCGGTGGCTGGGGGGTATGGCTACACCTTC
>TRBV5-1|TRBD2|-|TRBJ2-7|17
CASSRTSGRTSSYEQYF
TGCGCCAGCAGCCGGACTAGCGGGAGGACTAGCTCCTACGAGCAGTACTTC
>TRBV7-9|-|-|TRBJ2-7|11
CASSSTYEQYF
TGTGCCAGCAGTTCGACCTACGAGCAGTACTTC
>TRBV6-6|-|-|TRBJ1-1|11
CASNKGAEAFF
TGTGCCAGCAACAAGGGGGCTGAAGCTTTCTTT
>TRBV28|TRBD1|-|TRBJ2-5|14
CASRDRTGEETQYF
TGTGCCAGCAGGGACAGGACAGGGGAAGAGACCCAGTACTTC
>TRBV9|TRBD2|-|TRBJ2-7|14
CASSAGTSIHEQYF
TGTGCCAGCAGCGCCGGGACTAGCATCCACGAGCAGTACTTC
>TRBV5-6|-|-|TRBJ1-5|17
CASSLWGGGLRNQPQHF
TGTGCCAGCAGCTTGTGGGGAGGAGGCCTGCGGAATCAGCCCCAGCATTTT
>TRBV7-2|-|-|TRBJ2-3|16
CASSQGGGKRTDTQYF
TGTGCCAGCAGCCAAGGTGGGGGGAAGAGAACAGATACGCAGTATTTT
>TRBV5-4|TRBD2|-|TRBJ2-1|16
CASSEYRGTGGNEQFF
TGTGCCAGCAGCGAATACCGGGGTACGGGGGGCAATGAGCAGTTCTTC
>TRBV2|-|-|TRBJ2-7|11
CASSPSYEQYF
TGTGCCAGCAGTCCATCCTACGAGCAGTACTTC
>TRBV6-5|-|-|TRBJ1-5|13
CASSYSLNQPQHF
TGTGCCAGCAGTTATTCGCTTAATCAGCCCCAGCATTTT
>TRBV5-4|-|-|TRBJ2-2|15
CASSLGNRDTGELFF
TGTGCCAGCAGCTTGGGGAACAGGGACACCGGGGAGCTGTTTTTT
>TRBV29-1|TRBD1|once|TRBJ2-1|11
CSVGQGNEQFF
TGCAGCGTTGGACAGGGCAATGAGCAGTTCTTC
>TRBV2|TRBD1|-|TRBJ2-2|13
CASRIQGTGELFF
TGTGCCAGCAGGATACAGGGGACCGGGGAGCTGTTTTTT
>TRBV5-4|TRBD2|-|TRBJ2-1|16
CASSLAGLAGYNEQFF
TGTGCCAGCAGCTTGGCGGGACTAGCGGGGTACAATGAGCAGTTCTTC
>TRBV19|TRBD2|-|TRBJ2-7|16
CASSITEKLASYEQYF
TGTGCCAGTAGTATTACGGAGAAACTAGCGAGCTACGAGCAGTACTTC
>TRBV11-2|-|-|TRBJ1-2|12
CASSLSDYGYTF
TGTGCCAGCAGCTTATCCGACTATGGCTACACCTTC
>TRBV12-5|-|-|TRBJ1-1|13
CASAPPQGIEAFF
TGTGCTAGTGCCCCGCCCCAGGGCATTGAAGCTTTCTTT
>TRBV10-2|-|-|TRBJ1-6|12
CASRDGDSPLHF
TGCGCCAGCAGGGACGGAGATTCACCCCTCCACTTT
>TRBV10-1|-|few|TRBJ2-2|18
CASSESGQLTGRTGELFF
TGCGCCAGCAGTGAGTCGGGACAACTAACAGGTCGGACCGGGGAGCTGTTTTTT
>TRBV6-1|-|-|TRBJ2-2|15
CASRDRVTDPGELFF
TGTGCCAGCCGCGATAGGGTAACGGATCCCGGGGAGCTGTTTTTT
>TRBV7-9|-|-|TRBJ2-7|15
CASRSLQGKSYEQYF
TGTGCCAGCAGATCCTTGCAGGGGAAATCCTACGAGCAGTACTTC